These 20 T cell receptor beta chains were sequenced from one sample in a study of CD8 T cells in ankylosing spondylitis. Study conclusions and caveats: Seemingly distinctive of ankylosing spondylitis blood was a TCR beta motif formed by eight highly homologous variants.

MiXCR was run by TCRdb on the 5' RACE reads, yielding one entry per CDR3 protein. Counted here are 220,000 or so distinct CDR3 sequences, approximately 16% occurring once; the ten biggest clones make up under 55%. These TCRs are of unknown antigen specificity. Sequencing was performed on blood, either unsorted or a sorted T cell fraction (not recorded which). These receptors were collected from a male donor with ankylosing spondylitis.

This clonotype was recorded a few times. This chain connects TRBV12-3 or TRBV12-4 to TRBJ2-1; TRBD2 might be the D (6 bases). The length of the CDR3 is 14 residues. Trimming shortened V by 3 bases and J by 9 bases, and 15 bases separated the two germline ends. The CDR3 loop is CASSFGGVTSEQFF. CDR3 nucleotide sequence: TGTGCCAGCAGTTTTGGCGGGGTCACCAGTGAGCAGTTCTTC.

This clonotype was detected many times. The chain links TRBV12-3 or TRBV12-4 to TRBJ1-5; weak D call: TRBD1 (6 bases). Trimming removed 0 bases at V and 5 bases at J, with 8 bases between. CDR3 length: 14 residues. The CDR3 DNA is TGTGCCAGCAGTTTAGCGGAGGGGGATCAGCCCCAGCATTTT. The encoded protein is CASSLAEGDQPQHF.

This clonotype was detected a few times. CDR3 loop: CASSQPETVMYTQYF. CDR3 in DNA: TGCGCCAGCAGCCAACCCGAGACAGTCATGTATACGCAGTATTTT. The rearrangement links TRBV4-1 to TRBJ2-3; D might be TRBD1 (5 bases). Trimming shortened V by 2 bases and J by 7 bases, and 16 bases separated the two germline ends. CDR3 length: 15 amino acids. CDR1 is MGHRA, CDR2 YSYEKL, per germline.

The CDR3 protein is CSAADSYEQYF. DNA of the CDR3: TGCAGTGCAGCGGACTCCTACGAGCAGTACTTC. The J gene is TRBJ2-7, the V gene TRBV20-1, with D perhaps TRBD2 (5 bases). The CDR3 is made up of 11 amino acids. Trimming cost V 6 bases and J 0 bases, with 6 bases left between them. CDR1 and CDR2 from the germline V gene are DFQATT and SNEGSKA (reference sequence).

Ten or more counts support this clonotype. The chain carries TRBV12-3 or TRBV12-4 and TRBJ2-4; 7 bases align to TRBD2. Unmatched junction bases numbered 2, after V lost 0 bases and J lost 3 bases. The CDR3 contains 15 residues. CDR3 in DNA: TGTGCCAGCAGTTTAGCGGAGCGGGGCAAAAACATTCAGTACTTC. This codes for CASSLAERGKNIQYF.

Note on this clonotype: One base away lies a much larger clone, so this may be a sequencing read error. The DNA is omitted, as the CDR3 cannot be located on it reliably, and the CDR3 follows TCRdb's listing. This CDR3 reads CASSFWWGTGINTGEQFF. The chain is built from TRBV12-3 or TRBV12-4 and TRBJ2-2; no DNA check was done on the table's D call, TRBD1. Ends included, the CDR3 has 18 residues.

In this sample, this clonotype turned up a few times. The genes are TRBV6-5 and TRBJ1-1, with D possibly being TRBD1 (5 bases). Germline V gene lookup returns CDR1 MNHEY and CDR2 SVGAGI. The CDR3 has 16 residues. Between the trimmed V and J ends, which lost 2 bases and 1 base, there was a span of 14 bases. CDR3 in DNA: TGTGCCAGCAGTTACCCCCGGGACTATGAGAACACTGAAGCTTTCTTT. Protein sequence: CASSYPRDYENTEAFF.

The chain employs TRBV4-2 and TRBJ2-7; tentatively, D is TRBD2 (6 bases). The length of the CDR3 is 18 residues. V dropped 2 bases and J dropped 3 bases, with 23 bases sitting between them. CDR1 is LGHNA, CDR2 YNFKEQ, per germline. The CDR3 reads CASSQKGNWGGTDYEQYF. Here the CDR3 DNA reads TGTGCCAGCAGCCAAAAGGGGAATTGGGGAGGAACCGACTACGAGCAGTACTTC.

The V gene is TRBV10-2, the J gene TRBJ2-3, with D maybe TRBD2 (6 bases). This CDR3 has 13 residues. The ends were cut back, 2 bases at V and 4 bases at J, with 7 bases in the middle. From germline, CDR1 is WSHSY and CDR2 SAAADI. CDR3 nucleotides: TGCGCCAGCAGTGAGCCGGGAGCAGATACGCAGTATTTT. Encoded protein: CASSEPGADTQYF.

This clonotype was seen only a few times. The V and J genes are TRBV24-1 and TRBJ1-2, with D hard to call. The germline gives CDR1 KGHDR, CDR2 SFDVKD. CDR3 size: 16 residues. The V end lost 4 bases, the J end lost 4 bases, and 18 bases lay between the germline ends. The CDR3 reads CATSDTDFQGPYGYTF. The CDR3 DNA reads as TGTGCCACCAGTGACACGGACTTCCAAGGACCCTATGGCTACACCTTC.

This sequence joins TRBV4-3 and TRBJ2-5, with D perhaps being TRBD1 or TRBD2 (7 bases each). CDR1 is LGHNA and CDR2 is YSLEER in the germline V gene. V lost 4 bases and J 4 bases, leaving 16 bases between the germline ends. The CDR3 covers 15 residues. This CDR3 reads CASSLFQGGAETQYF. In nucleotides, the CDR3 is TGCGCCAGCAGCCTCTTCCAGGGGGGGGCAGAGACCCAGTACTTC.

This sequence joins TRBV7-6 and TRBJ2-3, with D uncertain. Germline CDR1 reads SGHVS; CDR2 reads FNYEAQ. With 11 bases removed from V and 2 bases from J, the gap between germline ends came to 14 bases. The CDR3 has 13 residues. CDR3 in DNA: TGTGCCTCCGGGCTTGAATTCACAGATACGCAGTATTTT. It yields the protein CASGLEFTDTQYF.

The V and J genes are TRBV4-1 and TRBJ2-1; the match to TRBD2 covers 14 bases. Germline assignment: CDR1 MGHRA and CDR2 YSYEKL. The CDR3 runs to 19 residues. V gave up 4 bases and J gave up 0 bases; unmatched junction bases: 8. Here the CDR3 reads CASSPSPGTSGSSYNEQFF. The CDR3 bases are TGCGCCAGCAGCCCCAGCCCAGGGACTAGCGGGAGCTCCTACAATGAGCAGTTCTTC.

V usage is TRBV5-6 and J usage is TRBJ1-1; the D is unclear. Germline loops: CDR1 SGHDT, CDR2 YYEEEE. The V gene lost 2 bases and the J gene lost 7 bases, with 15 bases spanning the gap. The CDR3 consists of 14 residues. The CDR3 is CASSFEGSSLEAFF. As DNA, the CDR3 is TGTGCCAGCAGCTTCGAGGGATCTTCCCTTGAAGCTTTCTTT.

V is TRBV7-9 and J is TRBJ1-1; D is ambiguous. V dropped 6 bases and J dropped 1 base, with 12 bases sitting between them. Per the germline V gene, CDR1 is SEHNR and CDR2 is FQNEAQ (reference sequence). There are 14 residues in the CDR3. The DNA for the CDR3 is TGTGCCAGCAGATTCCCCGAGAGGAACACTGAAGCTTTCTTT. Amino acid sequence: CASRFPERNTEAFF. The full variable domain, its missing parts supplied by reference TRBV7-9 and TRBJ1-1, is DTGVSQNPRHKITKRGQNVTFRCDPISEHNRLYWYRQTLGQGPEFLTYFQNEAQLEKSRLLSDRFSAERPKGSFSTLEIQRTEQGDSAMYLCASRFPERNTEAFFGQGTRLTVV.

This clonotype was picked up a small number of times. The chain is built from TRBV29-1 and TRBJ2-7, with D possibly being TRBD2 (6 bases). The CDR3 is 12 residues long. The ends were cut back, 7 bases at V and 0 bases at J, with 10 bases in the middle. Germline CDR1 is SQVTM and CDR2 is ANQGSEA. This chain's CDR3 is CSGGDNSYEQYF. CDR3 DNA: TGCAGCGGGGGGGATAACTCCTACGAGCAGTACTTC.

The chain recombines TRBV11-2 with TRBJ2-1, with 14 bases identical to TRBD2. Germline V gene sequence: CDR1 SGHAT, CDR2 FQNNGV. With V trimmed by 5 bases and J by 1 base, 7 bases remained unmatched. This CDR3 contains 18 residues. The CDR3 loop reads CASSPRTSGGPSYNEQFF. The CDR3 bases are TGTGCCAGCAGCCCCCGGACTAGCGGGGGGCCTTCCTACAATGAGCAGTTCTTC. Complete variable domain (other parts from reference TRBV11-2 and TRBJ2-1): EAGVAQSPRYKIIEKRQSVAFWCNPISGHATLYWYQQILGQGPKLLIQFQNNGVVDDSQLPKDRFSAERLKGVDSTLKIQPAKLEDSAVYLCASSPRTSGGPSYNEQFFGPGTRLTVL.

This chain uses TRBV20-1 with TRBJ2-1; a possible D gene is TRBD2 (6 bases). This CDR3 comprises 13 residues. Trimming pared 6 bases from V and 6 bases from J, leaving 15 bases between. Germline assignment: CDR1 DFQATT and CDR2 SNEGSKA (reference sequence). The CDR3 bases are TGCAGTGCCACGACCCGGGACTTCAATGAGCAGTTCTTC. Amino acid sequence: CSATTRDFNEQFF.

This clonotype was detected only a few times. The V gene is TRBV7-2, the J gene TRBJ2-7; possible D gene TRBD2, 6 bases. Between the trimmed V and J ends, which lost 5 bases and 0 bases, there was a span of 11 bases. The CDR3 is 14 residues long. Germline assignment: CDR1 SGHTA and CDR2 FQGNSA. The CDR3 DNA reads as TGTGCCAGCAGCCCCATGCGGGACTCCTACGAGCAGTACTTC. Translation gives CASSPMRDSYEQYF.

The sample holds a few counts of this clonotype. The chain is built from TRBV11-2 and TRBJ2-3; no firm D call. Germline V gene sequence: CDR1 SGHAT, CDR2 FQNNGV. With 3 bases removed from V and 0 bases from J, the gap between germline ends came to 13 bases. The CDR3 runs 16 residues. Here the CDR3 DNA reads TGTGCCAGCAGCTTTCTCAGGTCTCCTAGCACAGATACGCAGTATTTT. Translated, it gives CASSFLRSPSTDTQYF.